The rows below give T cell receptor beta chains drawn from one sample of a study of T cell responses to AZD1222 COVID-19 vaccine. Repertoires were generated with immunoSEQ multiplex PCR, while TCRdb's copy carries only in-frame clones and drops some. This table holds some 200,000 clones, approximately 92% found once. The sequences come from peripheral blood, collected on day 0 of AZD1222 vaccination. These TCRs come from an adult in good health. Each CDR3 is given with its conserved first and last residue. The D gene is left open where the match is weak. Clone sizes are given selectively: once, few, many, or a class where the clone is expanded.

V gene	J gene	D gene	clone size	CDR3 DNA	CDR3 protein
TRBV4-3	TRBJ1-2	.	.	TGCGCCAGCAGCCAAGACAGGGTTGGCGACTATGGCTACACCTTC	CASSQDRVGDYGYTF
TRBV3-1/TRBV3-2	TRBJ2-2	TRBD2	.	TGTGCCAGCAGTCTGACTAGCGGGGACACCGGGGAGCTGTTTTTT	CASSLTSGDTGELFF
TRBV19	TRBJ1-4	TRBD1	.	TGTGCCAGTACTGACCGGGGGGACAGTGAAAAACTGTTTTTT	CASTDRGDSEKLFF
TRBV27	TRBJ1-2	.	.	TGTGCCAGCAGTGACGGGACATCCGAGGGCTACACCTTC	CASSDGTSEGYTF
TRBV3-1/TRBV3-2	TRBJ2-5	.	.	TGTGCCAGCAGCCAAGGAGGGCGGGGCCATAACCAAGAGACCCAGTACTTC	CASSQGGRGHNQETQYF
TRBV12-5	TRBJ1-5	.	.	TGTGCTAGTGGTTTGGACAATCAGCCCCAGCATTTT	CASGLDNQPQHF
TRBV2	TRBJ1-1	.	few	TGTGCCAGCAAGCAGGGTGGTGAAGCTTTCTTT	CASKQGGEAFF
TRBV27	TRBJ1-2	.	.	TGTGCCAGCAGTACGAGGCAGCGTAACTATGGCTACACCTTC	CASSTRQRNYGYTF
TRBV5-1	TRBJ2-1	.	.	TGCGCCAGCAGCTTGACCGGGAGCTCCTACAATGAGCAGTTCTTC	CASSLTGSSYNEQFF
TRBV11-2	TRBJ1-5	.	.	TGTGCCAGCAGCTTAGTCAGGGATAGCAATCAGCCCCAGCATTTT	CASSLVRDSNQPQHF
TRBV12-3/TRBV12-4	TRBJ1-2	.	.	TGTGCCAGCGGTGTAGGAAGGAACTATGGCTACACCTTC	CASGVGRNYGYTF
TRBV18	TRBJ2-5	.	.	TGTGCCAGCTCACGGGCGGGACAAGAGACCCAGTACTTC	CASSRAGQETQYF
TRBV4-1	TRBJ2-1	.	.	TGCGCCAGCAGCCAAGGGGGTAGGCAGACGCTCTACAATGAGCAGTTCTTC	CASSQGGRQTLYNEQFF
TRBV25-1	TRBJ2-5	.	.	TGTGCCAGCAGCCTTGAGACCCAGTACTTC	CASSLETQYF
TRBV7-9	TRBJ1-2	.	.	TGTGCCAGCGGGCAGGGTGCTCGCTATGGCTACACCTTC	CASGQGARYGYTF
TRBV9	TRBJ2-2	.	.	TGTGCCAGCAGCAAGGGGGAGACCGGGGAGCTGTTTTTT	CASSKGETGELFF
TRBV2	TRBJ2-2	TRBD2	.	TGTGCCAGCACCGCGGGGGGCTACACCGGGGAGCTGTTTTTT	CASTAGGYTGELFF
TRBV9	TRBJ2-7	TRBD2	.	TGTGCCAGCAGCGTAGGGACTAGCGGGGACCGCTCCTACGAGCAGTACTTC	CASSVGTSGDRSYEQYF
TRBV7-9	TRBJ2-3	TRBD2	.	TGTGCCAGCAGCTTAAGGCCCCTACTAGCGGGGGGTTCAGATACGCAGTATTTT	CASSLRPLLAGGSDTQYF
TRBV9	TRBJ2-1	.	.	TGTGCCAGCAGCGTAGAAGGGACGGTGAACAATGAGCAGTTCTTC	CASSVEGTVNNEQFF
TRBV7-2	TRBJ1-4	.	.	TGTGCCAGCAGCCCCAACCGCGCCCGGGCTAATGAAAAACTGTTTTTT	CASSPNRARANEKLFF
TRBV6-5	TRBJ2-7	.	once	TGTGCCAGCAGTTACGACTACGAGCAGTACTTC	CASSYDYEQYF
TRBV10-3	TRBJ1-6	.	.	TGTGCCATCACCAGGCATGATAATTCACCCCTCCACTTT	CAITRHDNSPLHF
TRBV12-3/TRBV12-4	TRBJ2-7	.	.	TGTGCCAGCAGGATAGGACAGTCCTACGAGCAGTACTTC	CASRIGQSYEQYF
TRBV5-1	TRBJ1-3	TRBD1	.	TGCGCCAGCAGCTTCGGACAGGGTGGAAACACCATATATTTT	CASSFGQGGNTIYF
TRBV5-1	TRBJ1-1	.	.	TGCGCCAGCAGCTTGGGCAGACTGAACACTGAAGCTTTCTTT	CASSLGRLNTEAFF
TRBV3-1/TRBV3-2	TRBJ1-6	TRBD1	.	TGTGCCAGCACCCCCACCGGACAGGGGGGAAATTCACCCCTCCACTTT	CASTPTGQGGNSPLHF
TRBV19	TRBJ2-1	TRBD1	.	TGTGCCAGTAGTCCCTCCGGGACAGGGAATGAGCAGTTCTTC	CASSPSGTGNEQFF
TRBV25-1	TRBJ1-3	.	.	TGTGCCAGCAGTGATGTGGGTGGTGGAAACACCATATATTTT	CASSDVGGGNTIYF
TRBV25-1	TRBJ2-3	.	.	TGTGCCAGCAGTCCCGGTTGGGGGGGGCCTCTCGAAGATACGCAGTATTTT	CASSPGWGGPLEDTQYF
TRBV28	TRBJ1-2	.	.	TGTGCCAGCGGGGGCGGGCGGGCAGCTAACTATGGCTACACCTTC	CASGGGRAANYGYTF
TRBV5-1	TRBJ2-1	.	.	TGCGCCAGCAGCTTGGAGATAATCAATGAGCAGTTCTTC	CASSLEIINEQFF
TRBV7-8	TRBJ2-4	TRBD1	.	TGTGCCAGCAGCCCCACGGGACAGGGGGTCGTGGGCAAAAACATTCAGTACTTC	CASSPTGQGVVGKNIQYF
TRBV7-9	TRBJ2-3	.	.	TGTGCCAGCAGCACTAGGCCTAGCAGCACAGATACGCAGTATTTT	CASSTRPSSTDTQYF
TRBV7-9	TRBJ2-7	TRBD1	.	TGTGCCAGCAGCTTAGTCGGGACAGGTTCTTACGAGCAGTACTTC	CASSLVGTGSYEQYF
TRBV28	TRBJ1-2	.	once	TGTGCCAGCAGTTTAACCCAGGGTAACGGCTACACCTTC	CASSLTQGNGYTF
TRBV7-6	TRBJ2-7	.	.	TGTGCCAGCGCAGTCCACGAGCAGTACTTC	CASAVHEQYF
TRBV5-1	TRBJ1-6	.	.	TGCGCCAGCAGCTTGGAGCTCTATTCACCCCTCCACTTT	CASSLELYSPLHF
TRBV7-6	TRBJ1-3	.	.	TGTGCCAGCAGCTTAGACCGTCGACAGTACTCTGGAAACACCATATATTTT	CASSLDRRQYSGNTIYF
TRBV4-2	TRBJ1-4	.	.	TGTGCCAGCAGCCTTTTTGACGAACTGTTTTTT	CASSLFDELFF
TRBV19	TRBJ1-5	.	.	TGTGCCAGTAGTCGGGATAGCAATCAGCCCCAGCATTTT	CASSRDSNQPQHF
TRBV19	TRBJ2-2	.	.	TGTGCCAGTAGTAATAGCGGTAACACCGGGGAGCTGTTTTTT	CASSNSGNTGELFF
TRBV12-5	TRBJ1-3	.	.	TGTGCTAGTAGAGGGGGATCGGACACCATATATTTT	CASRGGSDTIYF
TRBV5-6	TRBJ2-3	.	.	TGTGCCAGCAGCCGATACGCAGATACGCAGTATTTT	CASSRYADTQYF
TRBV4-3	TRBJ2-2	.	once	TGCGCCAGCAGCCAACCTACGATCAGGGAGACCGGGGAGCTGTTTTTT	CASSQPTIRETGELFF
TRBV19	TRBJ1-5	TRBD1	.	TGTGCCAGTAGTATCACGGGGACAGGGAAGGTGAATCAGCCCCAGCATTTT	CASSITGTGKVNQPQHF